This TCR beta chain was sequenced during a study of blood T cell repertoires in COVID-19. Study summary: Sources were T cells, B-cell-depleted T cells, or PBMCs; the material itself was cDNA or gDNA.

V lost 1 base, J lost 6 bases, and 16 bases lay in between. From germline, CDR1 is LNHNV and CDR2 YYDKDF (reference sequence). The CDR3 loop spans 16 amino acids. Authors' processing steps: Scientists estimated how many nucleated cells there were by amplifying reference gene primers. Sequencing used immunoSEQ multiplex PCR; TCRdb keeps in-frame clones, though not all of them. The V and J calls and clone size are taken from that table; D and trimming were inferred from the DNA. The repertoire holds tens of thousands of clones, with around four fifths as singletons. Sequenced sample: peripheral blood. The chain carries TRBV15 and TRBJ1-5, with D possibly being TRBD1 (6 bases). The receptor was isolated from a woman aged 55 to 70 with acute or convalescent COVID-19. The CDR3 nucleotides read TGTGCCACCAGCAGAGTCGGGCAGGGGATTGGTCAGCCCCAGCATTTT. Translation gives CATSRVGQGIGQPQHF. The full variable domain, its missing parts supplied by reference TRBV15 and TRBJ1-5, is DAMVIQNPRYQVTQFGKPVTLSCSQTLNHNVMYWYQQKSSQAPKLLFHYYDKDFNNEADTPDNFQSRRPNTSFCFLDIRSPGLGDTAMYLCATSRVGQGIGQPQHFGDGTRLSIL.